This T cell receptor beta chain came from a study of blood T cell repertoires in COVID-19. CDR3 length: 15 amino acids. Germline CDR1 is SGHDT and CDR2 is YYEEEE. The V and J ends lost 4 bases and 2 bases, in that order; junction bases with no gene match: 4. Assay used: immunoSEQ multiplex PCR; TCRdb lists only in-frame clones, some missing. The data show about 200,000 clones, 87% seen once. The chain is built from TRBV5-6 and TRBJ1-5, with 9 bases that match TRBD1. The sequenced material came from peripheral blood. The sequence came from a man aged 60 to 69 who had recovered from COVID-19. The CDR3 is CASSLRDRGNQPQHF. The CDR3 DNA reads as TGTGCCAGCAGCCTCCGGGACAGGGGCAATCAGCCCCAGCATTTT.